A single sample gave rise to the 13 T cell receptor beta chains below, sequenced in a study of blood T cell repertoires in COVID-19 (dated by TCRdb to the early 2020s). Receptor amplification or capture employed the immunoSEQ multiplex PCR assay. TCRdb limited this immuneACCESS table to in-frame rearrangements with V and J called. A share of clones is missing; checked studies link under half to unresolved V genes, and the rest is unexplained. In this sample the table shows 120,000 to 150,000 clones, roughly 90% of which occur a single time. The top ten clones comprise more than 1% of the sample. The sequenced sample consisted of PBMCs or T cells enriched from blood (not recorded which). The receptors come from a woman in her 30s with acute COVID-19.

Notes on this clone: The same CDR3 is also encoded by other DNA sequences in this sample. The chain links TRBV7-9 to TRBJ2-1; TRBD2 matches at 11 bases. CDR3 size: 16 residues. Germline CDR1 and CDR2: SEHNR and FQNEAQ (reference sequence). Losses at the gene ends were 0 bases for V and 4 bases for J; bases not matched to a gene: 2. This chain's CDR3 is CASSLALAGEYNEQFF. DNA for the CDR3: TGTGCCAGCAGCTTAGCACTAGCGGGAGAATACAATGAGCAGTTCTTC.

The CDR3 reads CASKEGQGAGNTEAFF. The CDR3, as DNA: TGTGCCAGCAAGGAGGGACAGGGGGCGGGGAACACTGAAGCTTTCTTT. The J gene is TRBJ1-1, the V gene TRBV7-9; 12 nucleotides agree with TRBD1. V shed 7 bases, J shed 1 base, and the junction held 7 bases outside the gene matches. The germline V gene has CDR1 SEHNR and CDR2 FQNEAQ (reference sequence). The CDR3 runs 16 residues.

This chain connects TRBV2 to TRBJ1-6; maybe TRBD1 (6 bases). The CDR3 is made up of 12 amino acids. Trimming took off 6 bases at V and 13 bases at J, with 13 bases between the two ends. CDR1 and CDR2 from the germline V gene are SNHLY and FYNNEI. The CDR3 is CASRDTGSPLHF. The CDR3 DNA sequence: TGTGCCAGCAGGGATACAGGGTCGCCCCTCCACTTT.

This chain links TRBV4-3 with TRBJ2-2; perhaps TRBD2 as D (5 bases). CDR1 LGHNA and CDR2 YSLEER come from the germline V gene. This CDR3 region has 16 residues. With 0 bases removed from V and 3 bases from J, the gap between germline ends came to 11 bases. The CDR3 DNA sequence: TGCGCCAGCAGCCAAGATTCCGCGGGTTACACCGGGGAGCTGTTTTTT. As protein: CASSQDSAGYTGELFF.

The chain recombines TRBV27 with TRBJ1-5; TRBD1 might be the D (5 bases). The V gene's germline CDR1 is MNHEY and CDR2 SMNVEV (reference sequence). This CDR3 region has 15 residues. V was clipped by 3 bases and J by 0 bases, with 9 bases between them. For the CDR3, the DNA is TGTGCCAGCAGTTTCACAGGAGTTAGCAATCAGCCCCAGCATTTT. Translation: CASSFTGVSNQPQHF.

This clone was observed a few times. The V gene is TRBV9, the J gene TRBJ2-7; the match to TRBD2 covers 10 bases. CDR3 length equals 15 residues. Per germline, CDR1 SGDLS and CDR2 YYNGEE. The ends lost 3 bases at V and 2 bases at J; junction bases unmatched: 5. In nucleotides, the CDR3 is TGTGCCAGCAGCGGCCAGCGGGAGGGTCCCTACGAGCAGTACTTC. Its translation is CASSGQREGPYEQYF.

This clone was seen a single time. The chain employs TRBV4-1 and TRBJ1-2; 8 nucleotides align to TRBD1. The CDR3 is made up of 17 amino acids. The junction had 17 bases not matched to a gene; V was cut back by 3 bases and J by 8 bases. Germline CDR1 MGHRA, CDR2 YSYEKL. In DNA form, the CDR3 reads TGCGCCAGCAGCCACCAGGGGGCGCCGGGACCGGCGGGCGGCTACACCTTC. This translates into CASSHQGAPGPAGGYTF.

The chain combines TRBV6-6 with TRBJ1-3; 7 nucleotides align to TRBD1. Germline V gene data show CDR1 as MNHNY and CDR2 as SVGAGI (reference sequence). Trimming at V came to 5 bases and at J to 4 bases, leaving 14 bases not matched to a gene. The length of the CDR3 is 17 residues. The CDR3 DNA sequence: TGTGCCAGCAGTCCCGGCCAGGGGGGAGAGATAGGAAACACCATATATTTT. Residues: CASSPGQGGEIGNTIYF.

The CDR3 reads CASSLEAGGPDTQYF. The CDR3 nucleotides are TGTGCCAGCAGCTTAGAGGCGGGAGGCCCGGATACGCAGTATTTT. The J gene is TRBJ2-3, the V gene TRBV7-9; TRBD2 matches 8 bases. Looked up from germline, CDR1 is SEHNR and CDR2 is FQNEAQ (reference sequence). There are 15 residues in the CDR3. Trimming took 1 base from V and 6 from J; bases not matched to a gene: 6.

This chain uses TRBV28 with TRBJ2-1, with TRBD1 matching 8 bases. CDR3 length: 14 amino acids. The V segment lost 6 bases and the J segment 6 bases; nucleotides outside the gene matches: 7. Looked up from germline, CDR1 is MDHEN and CDR2 is SYDVKM. The DNA of the CDR3 is TGTGCCAGCAGAACAGGGGGACGGTTCAATGAGCAGTTCTTC. Amino acids: CASRTGGRFNEQFF.

The CDR3 sequence is CASSFDREVAFF. The CDR3 DNA follows: TGTGCCAGCAGCTTTGATCGAGAAGTGGCTTTCTTT. The genes are TRBV11-1 and TRBJ1-1; D is ambiguous. The CDR3 contains 12 residues. Germline CDR1 and CDR2: SGHAT and FQDESV (reference sequence). Trimming took 3 bases from V and 11 from J, leaving 13 bases between them.

The gene calls are TRBV7-2 and TRBJ2-2; weak D call: TRBD2 (5 bases). Germline V gives CDR1 SGHTA, CDR2 FQGNSA. Trimming removed 5 bases at V and 4 bases at J, with 14 bases between. This CDR3 spans 15 amino acids. DNA for the CDR3: TGTGCCAGCAGCCCCCCCGGGAATCCCACCGGGGAGCTGTTTTTT. Encoded protein: CASSPPGNPTGELFF.

The rearrangement uses TRBV7-3 and TRBJ2-3; the D gene is possibly TRBD2 (5 bases). Trimming removed 7 bases from V and 0 bases from J, with 8 bases in between. The CDR3 loop spans 13 amino acids. Germline CDR1 and CDR2: SGHTA and FQGTGA. In DNA form, the CDR3 reads TGTGCCAGCAAAGAGGGTAGCACAGATACGCAGTATTTT. Amino acids: CASKEGSTDTQYF.